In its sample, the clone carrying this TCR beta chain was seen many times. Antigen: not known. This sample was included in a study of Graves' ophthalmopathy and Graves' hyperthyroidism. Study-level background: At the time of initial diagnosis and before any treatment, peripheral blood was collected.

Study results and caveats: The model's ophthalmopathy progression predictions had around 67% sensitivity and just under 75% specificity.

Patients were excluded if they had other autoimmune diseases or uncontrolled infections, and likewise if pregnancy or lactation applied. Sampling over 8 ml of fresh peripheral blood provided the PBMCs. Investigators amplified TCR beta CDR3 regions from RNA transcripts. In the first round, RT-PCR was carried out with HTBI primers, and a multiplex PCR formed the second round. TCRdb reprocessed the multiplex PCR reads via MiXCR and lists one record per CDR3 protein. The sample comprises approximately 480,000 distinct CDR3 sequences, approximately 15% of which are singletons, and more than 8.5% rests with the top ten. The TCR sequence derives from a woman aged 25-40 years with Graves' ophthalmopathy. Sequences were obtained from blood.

The CDR3 region is CASSLQRGGSETQYF. CDR3 coding DNA: TGTGCCAGCAGCTTACAACGGGGGGGCAGCGAGACCCAGTACTTC. The chain combines TRBV7-9 with TRBJ2-5; 8 nucleotides match TRBD2. Unmatched junction bases numbered 7, after V lost 2 bases and J lost 5 bases. The germline V gene has CDR1 SEHNR and CDR2 FQNEAQ (reference sequence). The CDR3 sequence is 15 residues long.